This record concerns one T cell receptor beta chain sequence. Antigen: not known. This entry is derived from a study of chemoradiotherapy in HPV16-positive cancers. Study-level results: Candidate HPV-specific clones and E7-related TCR motifs grew in tumor during treatment.

Clones were read by immunoSEQ multiplex PCR, and TCRdb kept only the in-frame ones, dropping some. The table includes some 1,700 clones, around four fifths detected once. The receptor was isolated from a human donor with HPV-associated anogenital cancer. The sample in question was tumor tissue, obtained from a patient who underwent chemoradiotherapy.

The CDR3 DNA reads as TGCAGCGTCCAAGGAGACCCGACTAATTACTATGGCTACACCTTC. Its translation: CSVQGDPTNYYGYTF. The rearrangement uses TRBV29-1 and TRBJ1-2; D is unclear. The V gene lost 6 bases and the J gene lost 3 bases, with 20 bases spanning the gap. The germline gives CDR1 SQVTM, CDR2 ANQGSEA. The CDR3 totals 15 residues.